The present T cell receptor beta chain was sequenced within a study of cytomegalovirus exposure and HLA in healthy donors. The study's findings and limits: Information on immune exposure was restricted to one variable (CMV serostatus). Later on, a genetic analysis was performed. It linked a missense variant in DCLRE1C with V- and J-gene trimming of TCR beta. According to reports, the classifier identified cytomegalovirus status with high specificity and sensitivity.

As concerns this clone: The antigen remains unidentified.

PCR primers comprised 60 Vbeta and 13 Jbeta primers. Here immunoSEQ multiplex PCR was the method, and the copy in TCRdb shows in-frame clones only, minus some. This sample carries around 160,000 clones, around 80% of them seen once, and the ten largest clones take less than 9.5%. Healthy bone marrow donors made up the cohort. Per germline, CDR1 MNHEY and CDR2 SMNVEV (reference sequence). The V segment lost 6 bases and the J segment 3 bases; nucleotides outside the gene matches: 8. This CDR3 spans 15 amino acids. The receptor was derived from a middle-aged woman in good health and CMV-seropositive. The rearrangement links TRBV27 to TRBJ1-5; 7 positions match TRBD1. Specimen: PBMCs. CDR3: CASSLDRAVNQPQHF. For the CDR3, the DNA is TGTGCCAGCAGCCTCGACAGGGCGGTCAATCAGCCCCAGCATTTT.